This TCR beta chain emerged from a study of T cell repertoires in cytomegalovirus infection. This CDR3 has 15 residues. Germline CDR1 and CDR2: MDHEN and SYDVKM. With 3 bases clipped from V and 2 bases from J, the junction kept 6 bases outside the gene matches. In the case of this clonotype: Its antigen is undetermined.

TCRdb recomputed calls from the reads with MiXCR, one row per CDR3 protein. The repertoire consists of around 99,000 distinct CDR3 sequences, with around 29% occurring once and the leading ten covering about 81%. The TCR was taken from a human donor in good health (CMV status not recorded). Some clones in this sample may be carry-over from other donors' samples. The sequencing here drew on CD8+ T cells from cultured PBMCs, taken from culture after CMV antigen stimulation. The V call is TRBV28, the J call TRBJ2-7; 8 bases map to TRBD2. The CDR3 region is CASSFGGSGTYEQYF. CDR3 coding DNA: TGTGCCAGCAGTTTTGGCGGTAGCGGGACCTACGAGCAGTACTTC.